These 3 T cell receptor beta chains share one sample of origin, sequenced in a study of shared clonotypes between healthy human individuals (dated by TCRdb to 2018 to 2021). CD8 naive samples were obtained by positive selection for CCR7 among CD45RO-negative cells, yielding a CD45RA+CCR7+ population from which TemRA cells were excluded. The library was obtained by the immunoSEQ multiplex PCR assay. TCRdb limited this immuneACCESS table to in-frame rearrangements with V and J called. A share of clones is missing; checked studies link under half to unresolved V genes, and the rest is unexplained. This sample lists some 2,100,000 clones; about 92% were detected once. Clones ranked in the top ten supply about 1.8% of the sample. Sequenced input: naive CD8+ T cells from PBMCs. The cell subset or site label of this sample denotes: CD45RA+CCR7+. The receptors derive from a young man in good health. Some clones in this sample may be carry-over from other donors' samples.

CDR3 sequence: CASSSTGGIQYF. CDR3 in DNA: TGTGCCAGCAGTAGTACAGGGGGCATTCAGTACTTC. The chain joins TRBV27 to TRBJ2-4; 8 bases match TRBD1. The CDR3 extends over 12 amino acids. J lost 9 bases, V lost 5 bases, and 3 bases had no gene match. CDR1 is MNHEY, CDR2 SMNVEV, per germline (reference sequence).

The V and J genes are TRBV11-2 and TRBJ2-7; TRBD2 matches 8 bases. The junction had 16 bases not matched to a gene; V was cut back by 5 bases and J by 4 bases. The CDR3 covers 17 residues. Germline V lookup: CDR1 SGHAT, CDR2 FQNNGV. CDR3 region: CASSQSVGGAGAYEQYF. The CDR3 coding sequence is TGTGCCAGCAGCCAATCGGTCGGCGGAGCGGGGGCTTACGAGCAGTACTTC.

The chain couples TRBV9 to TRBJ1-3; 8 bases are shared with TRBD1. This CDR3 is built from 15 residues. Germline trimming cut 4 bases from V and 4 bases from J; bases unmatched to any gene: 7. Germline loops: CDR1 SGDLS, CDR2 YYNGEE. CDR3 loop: CASSSQTGVGNTIYF. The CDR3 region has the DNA TGTGCCAGCAGCTCACAGACAGGGGTCGGAAACACCATATATTTT. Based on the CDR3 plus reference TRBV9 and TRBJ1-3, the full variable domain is DSGVTQTPKHLITATGQRVTLRCSPRSGDLSVYWYQQSLDQGLQFLIQYYNGEERAKGNILERFSAQQFPDLHSELNLSSLELGDSALYFCASSSQTGVGNTIYFGEGSWLTVV.